The 21 T cell receptor beta chains listed next were all sequenced from one sample in a study of T-cell memory formation after mild COVID-19. TCRdb reprocessed the 5' RACE reads via MiXCR and lists one record per CDR3 protein. Of 250,000 to 300,000 distinct CDR3 sequences listed, roughly 17% are singletons. The material sequenced was PBMCs or a T cell subset sorted from them (not recorded which). These receptors were obtained from a man younger than 35 who had mild COVID-19 (a few samples of this study predate the infection). Cell type and time point are not known.

The rearrangement links TRBV24-1 to TRBJ2-1; 12 nucleotides line up with TRBD2. Germline CDR1 is KGHDR and CDR2 is SFDVKD. This CDR3 comprises 16 residues. V dropped 4 bases and J dropped 9; count of bases not matched to a gene: 9. Written as DNA, the CDR3 is TGTGCCACCAGTGAGTCTAGCGGGGGGGCCGGAGGTGAGCAGTTCTTC. Its translation: CATSESSGGAGGEQFF.

The CDR3 DNA reads as TGTGCCAGCAGTGAATATCGGGACGGGGAAGCTTTCTTT. It yields the protein CASSEYRDGEAFF. The chain carries TRBV25-1 and TRBJ1-1, with TRBD1 as a possible D gene (5 bases). Trimming pared 0 bases from V and 8 bases from J, leaving 10 bases between. Germline CDR1 and CDR2: MGHDK and SYGVNS. CDR3 length: 13 amino acids.

The sample holds a few counts of this clonotype. The rearrangement uses TRBV2 and TRBJ2-7; D is uncertain. Germline CDR1 SNHLY, CDR2 FYNNEI. The germline V and J ends were trimmed by 8 bases and 0 bases, with 14 bases remaining between them. The CDR3 is 14 residues long. The CDR3 DNA sequence: TGTGCCAGCTGTGCCCAGGCGATCTCCTACGAGCAGTACTTC. As protein: CASCAQAISYEQYF.

This chain links TRBV4-2 with TRBJ2-5; D is possibly TRBD1 or TRBD2 (5 bases each). Germline values: CDR1 LGHNA, CDR2 YNFKEQ. The V end was cut by 0 bases, the J end by 0 bases, with 8 bases between. The CDR3 length is 15 residues. CDR3 nucleotides: TGTGCCAGCAGCCAAGATCTGGGGGACCAAGAGACCCAGTACTTC. Protein product: CASSQDLGDQETQYF.

This clonotype occurred a few times. The chain recombines TRBV12-3 or TRBV12-4 with TRBJ2-5, with TRBD1 matching 8 bases. This CDR3 spans 14 amino acids. V lost 4 bases and J lost 2; bases outside the gene matches: 3. CDR3 protein: CASSWTGRQETQYF. The CDR3 DNA follows: TGTGCCAGCAGTTGGACAGGGAGGCAAGAGACCCAGTACTTC.

This clonotype was seen only a few times. This sequence joins TRBV27 and TRBJ2-3; the D gene could be TRBD1 or TRBD2 (5 bases each). The germline CDR1 and CDR2 sequences are MNHEY and SMNVEV (reference sequence). The CDR3 loop spans 13 amino acids. V lost 3 bases to trimming and J lost 4 bases, with 8 bases between them. The chain's CDR3 is CASSLGEPDTQYF. The CDR3 DNA follows: TGTGCCAGCAGTTTGGGGGAGCCAGATACGCAGTATTTT.

This clonotype was counted ten times or more. This chain links TRBV12-3 or TRBV12-4 with TRBJ2-3, with D possibly TRBD1 on 5 matching bases. The ends were cut back, 5 bases at V and 0 bases at J, with 9 bases in the middle. This CDR3 has 14 residues. For the CDR3, the DNA is TGTGCCAGCAGTAGGGGTACAAGCACAGATACGCAGTATTTT. This sequence encodes CASSRGTSTDTQYF.

The genes are TRBV12-5 and TRBJ2-7; 7 bases agree with TRBD1. The germline gives CDR1 LGHNT, CDR2 FRNRAP. V gave up 6 bases and J gave up 5 bases; unmatched junction bases: 7. The CDR3 sequence is 13 residues long. CDR3 nucleotides: TGTGCTAGTGGAGACAGGGCGGGCAACGAGCAGTACTTC. This translates into CASGDRAGNEQYF.

This clonotype turned up a few times. DNA for the CDR3: TGCAGCGTGGGACAGGACGAAAAGCCCCAGCATTTT. Its protein is CSVGQDEKPQHF. This chain links TRBV29-1 with TRBJ1-5; TRBD1 matches at 8 bases. Looked up from germline, CDR1 is SQVTM and CDR2 is ANQGSEA. This CDR3 region has 12 residues. The trim removed 6 bases at V and 8 bases at J, leaving 6 bases unmatched.

This clonotype was picked up a small number of times. This chain links TRBV7-9 with TRBJ2-3, with D unclear. The length of the CDR3 is 11 residues. Germline V gives CDR1 SEHNR, CDR2 FQNEAQ (reference sequence). The V end was cut by 3 bases, the J end by 12 bases, with 10 bases between. In nucleotides, the CDR3 is TGTGCCAGCAGCTTGACGGAATCTCAGTATTTT. It codes for CASSLTESQYF.

This clonotype was observed a few times. The J gene is TRBJ2-7, the V gene TRBV6-2 or TRBV6-3; 7 nucleotides line up with TRBD1. V was clipped by 4 bases and J by 3 bases; unmatched bases: 6. In germline, CDR1 is MNHEY, CDR2 SVGEGT. CDR3 size: 14 residues. CDR3 region: CASSFQGERYEQYV. CDR3 nucleotide sequence: TGTGCCAGCAGTTTTCAGGGGGAACGCTACGAGCAGTACGTC.

This clonotype was observed at least ten times. CDR3 sequence: CASTPTAGSSYNEQFF. In DNA, the CDR3 is TGCGCCAGCACCCCCACGGCGGGTAGCTCCTACAATGAGCAGTTCTTC. The genes are TRBV4-3 and TRBJ2-1; D might be TRBD2 (5 bases). The germline gives CDR1 LGHNA, CDR2 YSLEER. Trimming removed 7 bases at V and 0 bases at J, with 16 bases between. CDR3 length equals 16 residues.

The J gene is TRBJ2-1, the V gene TRBV4-1, with TRBD2 as a possible D gene (5 bases). The CDR3 has 13 amino acids. Trimming took off 4 bases at V and 7 bases at J, with 11 bases between the two ends. Germline loops: CDR1 MGHRA, CDR2 YSYEKL. CDR3 in amino acids: CASSLWEPNEQFF. In DNA form, the CDR3 reads TGCGCCAGCAGCCTTTGGGAGCCGAATGAGCAGTTCTTC.

This clonotype was detected a few times. The CDR3 here is CASSPRLSNTEAFF. For the CDR3, the DNA is TGTGCCAGCAGCCCCAGGCTGTCGAACACTGAAGCTTTCTTT. The chain is built from TRBV7-2 and TRBJ1-1; no reliable D call. Between the trimmed V and J ends, which lost 5 bases and 1 base, there was a span of 11 bases. Per the germline V gene, CDR1 is SGHTA and CDR2 is FQGNSA. The CDR3 contains 14 residues.

This chain links TRBV4-1 with TRBJ1-1, with unresolved D. This CDR3 spans 14 amino acids. The germline CDR1 and CDR2 sequences are MGHRA and YSYEKL. Between the trimmed V and J ends, which lost 1 base and 1 base, there was a span of 7 bases. The chain's CDR3 is CASSQAEGNTEAFF. Written as DNA, the CDR3 is TGCGCCAGCAGCCAAGCAGAGGGGAACACTGAAGCTTTCTTT.

This chain connects TRBV19 to TRBJ1-5; D remains unclear. CDR3 length equals 13 residues. The V gene lost 0 bases and the J gene lost 1 base, with 1 base spanning the gap. The germline CDR1 and CDR2 sequences are LNHDA and SQIVND (reference sequence). CDR3 in amino acids: CASSIESNQPQHF. In nucleotides, the CDR3 is TGTGCCAGTAGTATAGAAAGCAATCAGCCCCAGCATTTT.

This clonotype has more than one count but fewer than ten. The chain links TRBV2 to TRBJ1-3; D possibly corresponds to TRBD1 (5 bases). The length of the CDR3 is 15 residues. V lost 7 bases and J 3 bases, leaving 16 bases between the germline ends. Per the germline V gene, CDR1 is SNHLY and CDR2 is FYNNEI. CDR3 sequence (DNA): TGTGCCAGCATCCCCAGGGACTTTCTTGGAAACACCATATATTTT. Encoded protein: CASIPRDFLGNTIYF. The full variable domain, in which reference TRBV2 and TRBJ1-3 provide the parts outside the CDR3, is EPEVTQTPSHQVTQMGQEVILRCVPISNHLYFYWYRQILGQKVEFLVSFYNNEISEKSEIFDDQFSVERPDGSNFTLKIRSTKLEDSAMYFCASIPRDFLGNTIYFGEGSWLTVV.

This clonotype appeared many times. The chain couples TRBV20-1 to TRBJ2-4; 8 bases are a match to TRBD2. The CDR3 has 13 residues. J lost 3 bases, V lost 5 bases, and 3 bases had no gene match. The germline V gene has CDR1 DFQATT and CDR2 SNEGSKA (reference sequence). CDR3 residues: CSAPGTSKNIQYF. The CDR3 coding sequence is TGCAGTGCTCCCGGGACTAGCAAAAACATTCAGTACTTC.

The rearrangement uses TRBV6-5 and TRBJ2-2; TRBD2 matches at 10 bases. CDR1 and CDR2 (germline): MNHEY, SVGAGI. The ends lost 0 bases at V and 2 bases at J; junction bases unmatched: 6. CDR3 length equals 18 residues. The CDR3 DNA follows: TGTGCCAGCAGTTACTCTTCTAGCGGGGGAGGTAACACCGGGGAGCTGTTTTTT. Encoded protein: CASSYSSSGGGNTGELFF.

The chain carries TRBV4-3 and TRBJ1-3, with TRBD1 as a possible D gene (5 bases). Germline V gene data show CDR1 as LGHNA and CDR2 as YSLEER. V shed 3 bases and J shed 1 base, with 10 bases lying between them. This CDR3 is 15 amino acids long. In DNA form, the CDR3 reads TGCGCCAGCAGCCAGCTACAGGCGTCTGGAAACACCATATATTTT. Translated: CASSQLQASGNTIYF.

This chain uses TRBV9 with TRBJ2-5; D is undetermined. This CDR3 region has 14 residues. CDR1 is SGDLS and CDR2 is YYNGEE in the germline V gene. Trimming cost V 0 bases and J 0 bases, with 6 bases left between them. The CDR3 loop reads CASSVDEYQETQYF. The CDR3 bases are TGTGCCAGCAGCGTAGACGAATACCAAGAGACCCAGTACTTC.